These T cell receptor beta chains were read from a single sample in a study of T cells in Graves' hyperthyroidism and ophthalmopathy. TCRdb recomputed calls from the multiplex PCR reads with MiXCR, one row per CDR3 protein. The sample yields 450,000 to 650,000 distinct CDR3 sequences, less than 25% seen once. The specimen was blood. The receptors derive from a man in his late teens or twenties with Graves' hyperthyroidism. Each CDR3 is given with its conserved first and last residue. The D gene is left open where the match is weak. Expanded clones are given a class, and other clones once, few, many or no size at all.

D gene,V gene,J gene,clone size,CDR3 DNA,CDR3 protein
TRBD2,TRBV10-3,TRBJ2-2,.,TGTGCCATCAGCCGCGGACTAGCGGGGGCCCCGGGCACCGGGGAGATGTTTTTT,CAISRGLAGAPGTGEMFF
.,TRBV10-3,TRBJ2-5,.,TGTGCCATCAGTGAGAACAGCAACCAAGAGACCCAGTACTTC,CAISENSNQETQYF
TRBD1,TRBV3-1,TRBJ1-6,.,TGTGCCAGCAGCCAGTATCGGCTACAGGGGGCGAGCTCCTATAATTCACCCCTCCACTTT,CASSQYRLQGASSYNSPLHF
TRBD1,TRBV6-1,TRBJ2-7,many,TGTGCCAGCAGTGGACAAGGGACAGCCTACGAGCAGTACTTC,CASSGQGTAYEQYF
.,TRBV11-2,TRBJ2-2,many,TGTGCCAGCAGCTTATATGAGTTCAACACCGGGGAGCTGTTTTTT,CASSLYEFNTGELFF
.,TRBV6-1,TRBJ2-2,many,TGTGCCAGCAGTGCATCAAACACCGGGGAGCTGTTTTTT,CASSASNTGELFF
.,TRBV9,TRBJ2-5,.,TGTGCCAGCAGCCCAGGACCTCTAGTATCCACCCAGTACTTC,CASSPGPLVSTQYF
TRBD2,TRBV6-2/TRBV6-3,TRBJ2-5,.,TGTGCCAGCAGAGGACTAGCCGGGAGCCCGGAGACCCAGTACTTC,CASRGLAGSPETQYF
TRBD2,TRBV6-1,TRBJ2-7,few,TGTGCCAGCAGTGAAGAGACTAGCGGGAGCTACGAGCAGTACTTC,CASSEETSGSYEQYF
.,TRBV7-8,TRBJ1-2,many,TGTGCCAGCAGCCCGGCGGGATCCTATGGCTACACCTTC,CASSPAGSYGYTF
.,TRBV28,TRBJ1-1,many,TGTGCCAGCAGCCCTATCGACTGGCCCCCTGGGAGTGAAGCTTTCTTT,CASSPIDWPPGSEAFF
TRBD2,TRBV20-1,TRBJ2-7,.,TGCAGTGCCAAACTAGCGGTCTACGAGCAGTACTTC,CSAKLAVYEQYF
.,TRBV28,TRBJ1-5,many,TGTGCCGGCAGCCCAGGGCCCCATCAGCCCCAGCATTTT,CAGSPGPHQPQHF
.,TRBV2,TRBJ2-5,many,TGTGCCAGCAGTGAAGTGACAGACCAAGAGACCCAGTACTTC,CASSEVTDQETQYF
.,TRBV5-6,TRBJ1-2,many,TGTGCCAGCAGCACGGACCTCTATGGCTACACCTTC,CASSTDLYGYTF
TRBD2,TRBV10-3,TRBJ2-7,.,TGTGCCATCAGTGTAGAACTAGCGGGACTCTACGAGCAGTACTTC,CAISVELAGLYEQYF
TRBD1,TRBV11-2,TRBJ2-7,.,TGTGCCAGCAGCTTGTACGGGACAGCCTCCTACGAGCAGTACTTC,CASSLYGTASYEQYF
TRBD1,TRBV28,TRBJ2-4,.,TGTGCCAGCAGTTGGACAGGAAGGATTACCAAAAACATTCAGTACTTC,CASSWTGRITKNIQYF
TRBD1,TRBV24-1,TRBJ1-5,many,TGTGCCACCAGTGATTCGACAGGGGGCGGTCAGCCCCAGCATTTT,CATSDSTGGGQPQHF
.,TRBV5-1,TRBJ2-5,many,TGCGCCAGCAGCTTGGAAGGGAGCCAAGAGACCCAGTACTTC,CASSLEGSQETQYF
.,TRBV19,TRBJ1-3,.,TGTGCCAGTAGCCCCAATACTGGCGGAGTGGGCGGAAGCACCATATATTTT,CASSPNTGGVGGSTIYF
TRBD1,TRBV27,TRBJ2-7,.,TGTGCCAGCAGTACCTTCCCCCCGGGACAGGGGCCCTACGAGCAGTACTTC,CASSTFPPGQGPYEQYF
.,TRBV5-1,TRBJ1-2,many,TGCGCCAGCAGCTTGGGCAGGGAGACGCTAAGCTACACCTTC,CASSLGRETLSYTF
.,TRBV12-3/TRBV12-4,TRBJ1-3,many,TGTGCCAGCAGTTTGAGGAGGGGAGGAAACACCATATATTTT,CASSLRRGGNTIYF
TRBD1,TRBV20-1,TRBJ1-2,many,TGCAAAACCAGTCGATACAGGGGAGTTAATGGCTACACCTTC,CKTSRYRGVNGYTF
.,TRBV19,TRBJ1-5,few,TGTGCCAGTAGGGCCCCGGGGATTAATCAGCCCCAGCATTTT,CASRAPGINQPQHF
.,TRBV12-3/TRBV12-4,TRBJ2-7,many,TGTGCCAGCAGCTTGGGCCAGAGCGAGCAGTACTTC,CASSLGQSEQYF
.,TRBV27,TRBJ1-5,many,TGTGCCAGCAGTTTGGGAGGGTATGGCAATCAGCCCCAGCATTTT,CASSLGGYGNQPQHF
TRBD2,TRBV19,TRBJ2-2,many,TGTGCCAGTAGTTGGCTAGCGGGCACCGGGGAGCTGTTTTTT,CASSWLAGTGELFF
TRBD2,TRBV11-2,TRBJ2-7,.,TGTGCCAGCAGAAGAGCGGGGGACCGTTCCTACGAGCAGTACTTC,CASRRAGDRSYEQYF
.,TRBV9,TRBJ1-1,many,TGTGCCAGCAAGCCCCCTGGGCCCTTGGCCGCTTTCTTT,CASKPPGPLAAFF
TRBD1,TRBV4-1,TRBJ2-7,many,TGCGCCAGCAGCCAAGTAGGGGGGGACAGGGGGCCTCTTGTCGAGCAGTACTTC,CASSQVGGDRGPLVEQYF
TRBD1,TRBV20-1,TRBJ2-5,many,TGCAGTGCTAGGGTGACAGGGTCCGAGACCCAGTACTTC,CSARVTGSETQYF
.,TRBV6-4,TRBJ2-7,many,TGTGCCAGCTCTAGGGGCTCGACCACCTACGAGCAGTACTTC,CASSRGSTTYEQYF